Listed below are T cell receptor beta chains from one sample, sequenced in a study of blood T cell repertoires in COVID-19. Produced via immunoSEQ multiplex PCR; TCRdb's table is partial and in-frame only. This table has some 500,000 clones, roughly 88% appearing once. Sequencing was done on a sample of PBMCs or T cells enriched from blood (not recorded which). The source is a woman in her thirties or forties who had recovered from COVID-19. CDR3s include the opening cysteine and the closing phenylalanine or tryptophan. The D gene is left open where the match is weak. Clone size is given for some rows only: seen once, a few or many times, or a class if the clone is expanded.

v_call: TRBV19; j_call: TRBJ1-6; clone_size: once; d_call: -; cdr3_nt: TGTGCCAGTAGAATGGAGTCGGTCAGTAATTCACCCCTCCACTTT; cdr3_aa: CASRMESVSNSPLHF
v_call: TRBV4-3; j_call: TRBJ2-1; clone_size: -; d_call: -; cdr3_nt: TGCGCCAGCAGCCAAGCCCCCCAACTGGCGAGGAATGAGCAGTTCTTC; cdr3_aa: CASSQAPQLARNEQFF
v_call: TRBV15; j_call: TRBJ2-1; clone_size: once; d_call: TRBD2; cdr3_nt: TGTGCCACCTTAGCGGGAGGTGGGAATGAGCAGTTCTTC; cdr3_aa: CATLAGGGNEQFF
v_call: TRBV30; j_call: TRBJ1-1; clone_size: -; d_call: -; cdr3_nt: TGTGCCTGGAGTGCAGGGGCAGGATGGACTGAAGCTTTCTTT; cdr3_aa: CAWSAGAGWTEAFF
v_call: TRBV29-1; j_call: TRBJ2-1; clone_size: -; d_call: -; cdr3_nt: TGCAGCGTTGAGAAGACAGCGGGCGAGCAGTTCTTC; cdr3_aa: CSVEKTAGEQFF
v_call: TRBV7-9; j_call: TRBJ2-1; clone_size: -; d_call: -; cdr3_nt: TGTGCCAGCAGTCCGAATACGAACTATTGGTATGAGCAGTTCTTC; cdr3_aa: CASSPNTNYWYEQFF
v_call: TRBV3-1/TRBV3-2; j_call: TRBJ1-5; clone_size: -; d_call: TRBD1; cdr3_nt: TGTGCCAGCAGCCAAACCGGGACAGGTAGCAATCAGCCCCAGCATTTT; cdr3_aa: CASSQTGTGSNQPQHF
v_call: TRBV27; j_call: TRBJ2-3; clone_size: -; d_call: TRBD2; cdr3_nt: TGTGCCAGCAGTCTGTTAGCGGGACCCGCCCTAGAACCCACAGATACGCAGTATTTT; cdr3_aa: CASSLLAGPALEPTDTQYF
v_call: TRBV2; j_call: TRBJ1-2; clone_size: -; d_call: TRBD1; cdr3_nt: TGTGCCAGCAGTCGTACCCGGGACAGGGAGTATGGCTACACCTTC; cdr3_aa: CASSRTRDREYGYTF
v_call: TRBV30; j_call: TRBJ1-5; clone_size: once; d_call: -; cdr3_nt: TGTGCCTGGAAGGGGAGGTCGGGGTACGGTTTTAGCAATCAGCCCCAGCATTTT; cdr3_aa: CAWKGRSGYGFSNQPQHF
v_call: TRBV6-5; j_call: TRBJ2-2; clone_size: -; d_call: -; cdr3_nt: TGTGCCAGCACTTGGGCGGGGAACACCGGGGAGCTGTTTTTT; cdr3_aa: CASTWAGNTGELFF
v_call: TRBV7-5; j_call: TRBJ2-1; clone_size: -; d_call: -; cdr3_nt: TGTGCCAGAAGGGGACTAGCGTCAAGCTCCTACAATGAGCAGTTCTTC; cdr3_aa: CARRGLASSSYNEQFF
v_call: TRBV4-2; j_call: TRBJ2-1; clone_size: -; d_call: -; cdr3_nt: TGTGCCAGCAGCCAAGGGGGCCCCAATGAGCAGTTCTTC; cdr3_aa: CASSQGGPNEQFF
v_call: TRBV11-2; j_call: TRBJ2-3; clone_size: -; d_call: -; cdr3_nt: TGTGCCAGCAGCCCCGTTACAGATACGCAGTATTTT; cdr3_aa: CASSPVTDTQYF
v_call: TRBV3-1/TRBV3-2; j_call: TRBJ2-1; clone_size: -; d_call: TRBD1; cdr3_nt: TGTGCCAGCAGCCAGATGAGGGACAGCTCCTACAATGAGCAGTTCTTC; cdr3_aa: CASSQMRDSSYNEQFF
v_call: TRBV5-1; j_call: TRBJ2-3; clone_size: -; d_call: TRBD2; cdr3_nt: TGCGCCAGCAGCTTGGGAACTAGCGGGAGGGCCGATGGTACGCAGTATTTT; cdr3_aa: CASSLGTSGRADGTQYF
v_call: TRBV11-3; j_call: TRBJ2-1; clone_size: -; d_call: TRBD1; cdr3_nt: TGTGCCAGCAGCATGGGCGGGACAGGGAACGATGAGCAGTTCTTC; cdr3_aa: CASSMGGTGNDEQFF
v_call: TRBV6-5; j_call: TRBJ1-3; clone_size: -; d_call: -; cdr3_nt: TGTGCCAGCAGGCAGGGCAGCTCTGGAAACACCATATATTTT; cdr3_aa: CASRQGSSGNTIYF
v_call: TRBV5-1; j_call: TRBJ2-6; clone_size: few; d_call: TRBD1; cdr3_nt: TGCGCCAGCAGCTTGACGGGACAGGGGGTTACTGGGGCCAACGTCCTGACTTTC; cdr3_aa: CASSLTGQGVTGANVLTF
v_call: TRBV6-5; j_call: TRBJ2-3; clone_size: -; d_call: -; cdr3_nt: TGTGCCAGCAGTTACCAGGCAGGGACAGATACGCAGTATTTT; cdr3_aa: CASSYQAGTDTQYF
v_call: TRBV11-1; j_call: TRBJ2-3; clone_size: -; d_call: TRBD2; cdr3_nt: TGTGCCAGCAGCTCATTAGCGGGAGGCACAGATACGCAGTATTTT; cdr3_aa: CASSSLAGGTDTQYF
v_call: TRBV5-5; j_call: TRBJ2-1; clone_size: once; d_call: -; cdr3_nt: TGTGCCAGCAGCTACTCCTCGGCGGGTGGCTACAATGAGCAGTTCTTC; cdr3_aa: CASSYSSAGGYNEQFF
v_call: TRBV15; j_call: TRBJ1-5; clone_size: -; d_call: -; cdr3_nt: TGTGCCACCAGCAGAGATAGGGGGAATCAGCCCCAGCATTTT; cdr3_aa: CATSRDRGNQPQHF
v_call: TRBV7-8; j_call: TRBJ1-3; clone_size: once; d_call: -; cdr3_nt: TGTGCCAGCAGCCCTGAGAGGACTGGAAACACCATATATTTT; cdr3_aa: CASSPERTGNTIYF
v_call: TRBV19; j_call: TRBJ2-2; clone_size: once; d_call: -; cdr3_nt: TGTGCCAGTAACCCTAGCGCGAACACCGGGGAGCTGTTTTTT; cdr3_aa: CASNPSANTGELFF
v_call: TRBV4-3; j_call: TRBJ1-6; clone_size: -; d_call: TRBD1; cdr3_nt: TGCGCCAGCAGCCAAGATCTCGCCAGGGGGGCCCACTTT; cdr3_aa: CASSQDLARGAHF
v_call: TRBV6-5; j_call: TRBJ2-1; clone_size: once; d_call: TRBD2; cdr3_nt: TGTGCCAGCATACGGATGGTAGCGGGTTCGCATGAGCAGTTCTTC; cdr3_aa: CASIRMVAGSHEQFF
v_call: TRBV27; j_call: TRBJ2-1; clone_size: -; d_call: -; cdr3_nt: TGTGCCAGCAGTATTATTCAGGGGACTGAGCAGTTCTTC; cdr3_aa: CASSIIQGTEQFF
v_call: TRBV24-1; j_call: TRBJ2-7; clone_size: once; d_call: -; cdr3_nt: TGTGCCACCAGTGACCCATACAGCTACGAGCAGTACTTC; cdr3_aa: CATSDPYSYEQYF
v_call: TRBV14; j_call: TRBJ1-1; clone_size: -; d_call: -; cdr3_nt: TGTGCCAGCAGCCTAGTACAGGGGAACACTGAAGCTTTCTTT; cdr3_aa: CASSLVQGNTEAFF
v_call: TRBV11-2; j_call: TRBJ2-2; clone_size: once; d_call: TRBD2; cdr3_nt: TGTGCCAGCAGCTTAGCTAGCGGTCCCAGGGAGCTGTTTTTT; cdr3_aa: CASSLASGPRELFF
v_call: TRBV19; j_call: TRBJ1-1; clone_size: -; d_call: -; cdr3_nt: TGTGCCAGTAGCTTGACTGAGAACACTGAAGCTTTCTTT; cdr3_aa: CASSLTENTEAFF
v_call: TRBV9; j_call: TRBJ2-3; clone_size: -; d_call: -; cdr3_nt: TGTGCCAGCAGCGGAAGACAGCTCTATAGGGATACGCAGTATTTT; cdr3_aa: CASSGRQLYRDTQYF
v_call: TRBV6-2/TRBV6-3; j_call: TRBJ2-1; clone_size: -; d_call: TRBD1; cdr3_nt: TGTGCCAGCAGTTCCAGGGACAGGGGTAATGAGCAGTTCTTC; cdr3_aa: CASSSRDRGNEQFF
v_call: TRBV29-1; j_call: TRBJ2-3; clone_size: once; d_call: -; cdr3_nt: TGCAGCGTTGCCACAGGGATAGGCACAGATACGCAGTATTTT; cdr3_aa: CSVATGIGTDTQYF
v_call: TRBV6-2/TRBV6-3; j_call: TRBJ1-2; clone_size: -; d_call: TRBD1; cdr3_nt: TGTGCCAGCAGTTACGGGACAGGGGGCACCTATGGCTACACCTTC; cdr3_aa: CASSYGTGGTYGYTF
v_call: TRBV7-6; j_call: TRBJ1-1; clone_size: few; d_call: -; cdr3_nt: TGTGCCAGCAGCTTAGATCCAGGGATAGAAGCTTTCTTT; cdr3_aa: CASSLDPGIEAFF
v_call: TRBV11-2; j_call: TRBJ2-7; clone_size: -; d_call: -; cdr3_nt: TGTGCCAGCAGCTTAGCTAGCGCCGCCTACGAGCAGTACTTC; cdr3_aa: CASSLASAAYEQYF
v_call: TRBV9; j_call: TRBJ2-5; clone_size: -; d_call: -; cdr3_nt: TGTGCCAGCAGCGTAGCGGGTTTGGAAGAGACCCAGTACTTC; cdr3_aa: CASSVAGLEETQYF
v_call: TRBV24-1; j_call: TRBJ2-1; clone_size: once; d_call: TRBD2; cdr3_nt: TGTGCCACCAGTGATTGGGCGGGAGCGCGGGAGGAGCAGTTCTTC; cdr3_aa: CATSDWAGAREEQFF
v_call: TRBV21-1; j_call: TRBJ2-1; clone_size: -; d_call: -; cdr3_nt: TGTGCCAGCAATCCGCGGGGTGCCCTCCTCGGCTCCTACAATGAGCAGTTCTTC; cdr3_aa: CASNPRGALLGSYNEQFF
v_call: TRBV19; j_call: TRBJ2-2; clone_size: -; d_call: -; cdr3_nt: TGTGCCAGTAGTGGCCAGGGGTTTACCGGGGAGCTGTTTTTT; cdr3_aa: CASSGQGFTGELFF
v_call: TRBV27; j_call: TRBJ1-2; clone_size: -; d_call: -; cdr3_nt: TGTGCCAGCAGTTACGGGGGGGAATATGGCTACACCTTC; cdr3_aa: CASSYGGEYGYTF
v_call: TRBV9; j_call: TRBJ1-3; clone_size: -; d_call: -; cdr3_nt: TGTGCCAGCAGCGTAGATAGCCGCGGAAACACCATATATTTT; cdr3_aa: CASSVDSRGNTIYF
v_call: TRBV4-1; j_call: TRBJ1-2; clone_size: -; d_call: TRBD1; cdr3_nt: TGCGCCAGCAGCTCGCTCCGGGACAGGGTCCATGGCTACACCTTC; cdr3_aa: CASSSLRDRVHGYTF
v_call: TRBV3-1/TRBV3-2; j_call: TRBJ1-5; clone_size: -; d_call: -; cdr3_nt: TGTGCCAGCAGCCAAGGCCGGGTCAATCAGCCCCAGCATTTT; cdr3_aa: CASSQGRVNQPQHF
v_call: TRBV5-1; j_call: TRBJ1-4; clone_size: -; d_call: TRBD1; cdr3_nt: TGCGCCAGCAGCTCGGACAGGGGCGAAAATGAAAAACTGTTTTTT; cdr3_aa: CASSSDRGENEKLFF
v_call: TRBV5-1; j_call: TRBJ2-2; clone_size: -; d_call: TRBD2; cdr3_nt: TGCGCCAGCAGCTTTATGACTAGCAGGGCCGGGGAGCTGTTTTTT; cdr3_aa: CASSFMTSRAGELFF
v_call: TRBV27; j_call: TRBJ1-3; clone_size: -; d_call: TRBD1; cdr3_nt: TGTGCCAGCCGCGGGACAGGGGTGGGAAACACCATATATTTT; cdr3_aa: CASRGTGVGNTIYF
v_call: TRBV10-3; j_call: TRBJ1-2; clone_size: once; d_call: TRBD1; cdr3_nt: TGTGCCACGAGGGACAGTTCCCATGGCTACACCTTC; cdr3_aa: CATRDSSHGYTF
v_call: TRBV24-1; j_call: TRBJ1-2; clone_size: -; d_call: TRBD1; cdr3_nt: TGTGCCACCAGTGATAGGACAGGGGGCTATGGCTACACCTTC; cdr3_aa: CATSDRTGGYGYTF
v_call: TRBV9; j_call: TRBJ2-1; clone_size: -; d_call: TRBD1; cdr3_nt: TGTGCCAGCAGCGTAGGAGGGGGCAGGCCTGCCTACAATGAGCAGTTCTTC; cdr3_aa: CASSVGGGRPAYNEQFF
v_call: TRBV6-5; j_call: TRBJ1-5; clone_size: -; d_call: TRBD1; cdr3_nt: TGTGCCAGCAGTTATGGGACAGGAGGAAGGCAGCCCCAGCATTTT; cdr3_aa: CASSYGTGGRQPQHF
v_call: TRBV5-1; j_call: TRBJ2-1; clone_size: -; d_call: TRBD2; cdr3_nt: TGCGCCAGCAGCTTTAGCGGGAGGGCCCTTTGGAACGAGCAGTTCTTC; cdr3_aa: CASSFSGRALWNEQFF
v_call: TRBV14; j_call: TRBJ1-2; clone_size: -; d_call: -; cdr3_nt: TGTGCCAGCAGCCAAGATAGGGCAGGGGATGGCTACACCTTC; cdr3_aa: CASSQDRAGDGYTF
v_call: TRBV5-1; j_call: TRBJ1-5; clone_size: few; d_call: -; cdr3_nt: TGCGCCAGCAGCTCGGCCGAGACAGACTTGGGTCAGCCCCAGCATTTT; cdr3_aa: CASSSAETDLGQPQHF
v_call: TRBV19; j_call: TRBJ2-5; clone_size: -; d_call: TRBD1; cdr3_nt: TGTGCCAGTAGTATAGGAGGGACAGAGCAAGAGACCCAGTACTTC; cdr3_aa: CASSIGGTEQETQYF
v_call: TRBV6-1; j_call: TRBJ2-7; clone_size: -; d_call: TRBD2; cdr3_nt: TGTGCCAGCAGTGAAGTCCTAGCGGCCTCCTACGAGCAGTACTTC; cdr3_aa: CASSEVLAASYEQYF